This T cell receptor beta chain was identified in a study of blood T cell repertoires in COVID-19. Turning to the study itself: Material from acute and convalescent COVID-19 was sourced from the United States, Italy and Spain. T cells, B-cell-depleted T cells, or PBMCs provided the cDNA or gDNA that served as material.

Seattle patients were enrolled during active infection and followed longitudinally. The authors' processing: It was from reference gene primer amplification that nucleated cell counts were estimated. Sequencing was performed with immunoSEQ multiplex PCR; in TCRdb, only in-frame clones are kept and a portion is missing. The D gene and trimming were derived from the DNA, and the V and J assignments and clone size from that table. The sample has more than 300,000 clones, around 87% seen once. CDR1 and CDR2 from the germline V gene are MNHEY and SMNVEV (reference sequence). The CDR3 covers 18 residues. Trimming stripped 3 bases from V and 6 bases from J, with 21 bases between.

Material for sequencing was peripheral blood. The sequence derives from a woman aged 50 to 65 with COVID-19, enrolled during active disease. The J gene is TRBJ1-6, the V gene TRBV27; a weak D match, TRBD1 (6 bases). As DNA, the CDR3 is TGTGCCAGCAGTTTTATTCAGCTTGTGGCAGGGGCTAATTCACCCCTCCACTTT. It translates to CASSFIQLVAGANSPLHF.